What follows is one TCR beta chain and its context. This sample stems from a study of cytomegalovirus exposure and HLA in healthy donors. 13 Jbeta primers and 60 Vbeta primers were used for the PCR. Profiling relied on immunoSEQ multiplex PCR, and the TCRdb table lists in-frame clones only, not all of them. The profile shows about 130,000 clones, 76% of them singletons. The germline CDR1 and CDR2 sequences are ENHRY and SYGVKD. The CDR3 contains 17 residues. Trimming cost V 3 bases and J 3 bases; bases outside gene matches: 7. This chain uses TRBV10-3 with TRBJ2-3; 12 nucleotides agree with TRBD2. The sequence was collected from a man aged 50-60 years in good health and CMV-seronegative. Sequenced: PBMCs. The DNA for the CDR3 is TGTGCCATCAGTGACCTCCTAGCGGGGGGGAGAACAGATACGCAGTATTTT. This translates into CAISDLLAGGRTDTQYF.